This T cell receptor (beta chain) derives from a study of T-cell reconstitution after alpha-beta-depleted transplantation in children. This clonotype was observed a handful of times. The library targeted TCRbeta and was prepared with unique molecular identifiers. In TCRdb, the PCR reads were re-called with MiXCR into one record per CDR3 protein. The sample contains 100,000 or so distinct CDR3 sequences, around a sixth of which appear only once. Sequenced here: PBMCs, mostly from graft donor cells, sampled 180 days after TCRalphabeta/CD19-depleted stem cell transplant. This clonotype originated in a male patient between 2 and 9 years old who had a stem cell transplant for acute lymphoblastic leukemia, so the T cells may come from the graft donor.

The CDR3 DNA sequence: TGCAGTGGGGCGAGACAGGGCCTTAACTATGGCTACACCTTC. Translated: CSGARQGLNYGYTF. This chain connects TRBV20-1 to TRBJ1-2, with TRBD1 matching 7 bases. The germline gives CDR1 DFQATT, CDR2 SNEGSKA (reference sequence). The CDR3 spans 14 residues. V was clipped by 7 bases and J by 1 base; unmatched bases: 9.